This TCR beta chain comes out of a study of read filtering for tumor transcriptome and immune sequencing. About the study: Transcriptome libraries were built from DNase-treated RNA. Whole-study results and caveats: The sorted CD138-negative fraction was a mixed bone marrow immune population, not purified T cells.

This library used 300 to 450 ng RNA and molecular barcoded adaptors spanning alpha/delta and beta/gamma chains. Using its own MiXCR run on the reads, TCRdb lists one record per CDR3 protein. Of some 120,000 distinct CDR3 sequences in the sample, 13% were seen once. Germline CDR1 and CDR2: MNHNS and SASEGT. V lost 3 bases and J 2 bases, leaving 11 bases between the germline ends. The CDR3 runs to 15 residues. This clonotype came up a few times. What it binds is unknown. The chain recombines TRBV6-1 with TRBJ2-1; no clear D gene. The sequence was obtained from a donor at least 40 years old with multiple myeloma. Sample: a population of CD138-negative cells sorted from bone marrow. CDR3 nucleotide sequence: TGTGCCAGCAGTGATGTTCACCTCCCCTACAATGAGCAGTTCTTC. The encoded protein is CASSDVHLPYNEQFF.